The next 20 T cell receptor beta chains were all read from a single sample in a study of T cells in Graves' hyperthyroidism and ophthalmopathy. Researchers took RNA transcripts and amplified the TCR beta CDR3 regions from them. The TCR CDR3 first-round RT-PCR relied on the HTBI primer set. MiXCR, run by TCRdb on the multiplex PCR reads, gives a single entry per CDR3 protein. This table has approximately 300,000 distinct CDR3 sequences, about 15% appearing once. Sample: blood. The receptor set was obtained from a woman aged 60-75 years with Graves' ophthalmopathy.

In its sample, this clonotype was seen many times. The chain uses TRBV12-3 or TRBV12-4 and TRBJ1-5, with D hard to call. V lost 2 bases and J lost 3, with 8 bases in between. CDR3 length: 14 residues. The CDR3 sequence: CASSLNSYNQPQHF. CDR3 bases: TGTGCCAGCAGTTTAAACAGCTACAATCAGCCCCAGCATTTT.

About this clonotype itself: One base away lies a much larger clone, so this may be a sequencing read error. CDR3 DNA sequence: TGTACCAGCAGCCCACCTTGGAGGGGCTCCTACGAGCAGTACTTC. Amino acid sequence: CTSSPPWRGSYEQYF. The chain recombines TRBV16 with TRBJ2-7; D is possibly TRBD2 (6 bases). The CDR3 has 15 residues. Per germline, CDR1 KGHSY and CDR2 FQNENV.

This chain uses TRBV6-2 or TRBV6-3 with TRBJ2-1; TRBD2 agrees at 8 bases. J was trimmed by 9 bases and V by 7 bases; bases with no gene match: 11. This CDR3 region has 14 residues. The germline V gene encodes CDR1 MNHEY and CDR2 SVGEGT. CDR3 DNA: TGTGCCAGCACCCCCTTGGGTAGCGGGGTTGAGCAGTTCTTC. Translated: CASTPLGSGVEQFF.

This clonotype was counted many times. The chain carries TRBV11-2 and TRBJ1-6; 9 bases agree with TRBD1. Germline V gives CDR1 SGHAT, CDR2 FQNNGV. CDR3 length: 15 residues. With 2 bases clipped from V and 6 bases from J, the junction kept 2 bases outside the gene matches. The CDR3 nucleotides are TGTGCCAGCAGCTTAAACAGGGGGCTTAATTCACCCCTCCACTTT. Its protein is CASSLNRGLNSPLHF.

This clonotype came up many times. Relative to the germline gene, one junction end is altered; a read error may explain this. The CDR3 nucleotides are TGTGCTAGCAGCTTAGAGGGACTACCCAATGAGCAGTTCTTC. Translation: CASSLEGLPNEQFF. This rearrangement joins TRBV7-7 to TRBJ2-1; 7 bases fit TRBD2. The CDR3 runs 14 residues. The germline CDR1 and CDR2 sequences are SSHAT and FNYEAQ (reference sequence). The full variable domain, its missing parts supplied by reference TRBV7-7 and TRBJ2-1, is GAGVSQSPRYKVTKRGQDVTLRCDPISSHATLYWYQQALGQGPEFLTYFNYEAQPDKSGLPSDRFSAERPEGSISTLTIQRTEQRDSAMYRCASSLEGLPNEQFFGPGTRLTVL.

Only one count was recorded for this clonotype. The CDR3 region is CASSSSQRLGYF. CDR3 nucleotide sequence: TGTGCCAGCAGCTCCTCCCAGAGACTGGGGTATTTT. The chain has TRBV7-2 and TRBJ2-3, with D unclear. The CDR3 loop spans 12 amino acids. The germline V gene has CDR1 SGHTA and CDR2 FQGNSA. The ends were cut back, 4 bases at V and 14 bases at J, with 16 bases in the middle. The whole variable domain, remainder taken from reference TRBV7-2 and TRBJ2-3, is GAGVSQSPSNKVTEKGKDVELRCDPISGHTALYWYRQSLGQGLEFLIYFQGNSAPDKSGLPSDRFSAERTGGSVSTLTIQRTQQEDSAVYLCASSSSQRLGYFGPGTRLTVL.

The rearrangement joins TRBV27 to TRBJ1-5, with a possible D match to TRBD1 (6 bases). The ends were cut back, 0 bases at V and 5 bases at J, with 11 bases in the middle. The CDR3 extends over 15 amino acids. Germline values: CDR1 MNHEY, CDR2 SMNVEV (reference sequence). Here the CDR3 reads CASSLSQGRYQPQHF. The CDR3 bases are TGTGCCAGCAGTTTATCCCAGGGGCGGTATCAGCCCCAGCATTTT.

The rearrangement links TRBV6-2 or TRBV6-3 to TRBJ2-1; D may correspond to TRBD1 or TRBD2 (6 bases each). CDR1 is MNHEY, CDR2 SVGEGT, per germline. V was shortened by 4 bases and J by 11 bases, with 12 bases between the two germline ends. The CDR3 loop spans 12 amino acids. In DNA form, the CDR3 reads TGTGCCAGCAGTTGGGGGGCTCTGAAGCAGTTCTTC. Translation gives CASSWGALKQFF.

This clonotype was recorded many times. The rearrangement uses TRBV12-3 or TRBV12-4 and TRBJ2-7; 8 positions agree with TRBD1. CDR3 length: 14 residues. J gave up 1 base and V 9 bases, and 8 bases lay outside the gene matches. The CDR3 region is CASSDRDRSYEQYF. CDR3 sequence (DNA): TGTGCCAGTTCCGACCGGGACAGGTCCTACGAGCAGTACTTC.

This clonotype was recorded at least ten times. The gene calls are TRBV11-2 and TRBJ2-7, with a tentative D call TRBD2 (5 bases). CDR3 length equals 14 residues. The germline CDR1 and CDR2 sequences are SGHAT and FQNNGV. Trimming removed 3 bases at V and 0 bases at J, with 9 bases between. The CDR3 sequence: CASSFSESSYEQYF. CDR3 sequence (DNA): TGTGCCAGCAGCTTTAGCGAGAGCTCCTACGAGCAGTACTTC.

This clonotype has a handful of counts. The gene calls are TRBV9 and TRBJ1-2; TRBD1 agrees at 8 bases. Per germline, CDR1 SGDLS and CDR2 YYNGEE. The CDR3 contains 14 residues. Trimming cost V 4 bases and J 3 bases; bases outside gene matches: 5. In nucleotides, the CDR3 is TGTGCCAGCAGCAACAGGGGGTTTGACTATGGCTACACCTTC. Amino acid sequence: CASSNRGFDYGYTF.

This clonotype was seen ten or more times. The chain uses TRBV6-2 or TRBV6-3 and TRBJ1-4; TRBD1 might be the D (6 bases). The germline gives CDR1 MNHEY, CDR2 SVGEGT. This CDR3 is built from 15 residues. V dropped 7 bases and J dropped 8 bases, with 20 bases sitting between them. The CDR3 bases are TGTGCCAGCACCCGACAGGCGCCGTTCAACGAAAAACTGTTTTTT. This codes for CASTRQAPFNEKLFF.

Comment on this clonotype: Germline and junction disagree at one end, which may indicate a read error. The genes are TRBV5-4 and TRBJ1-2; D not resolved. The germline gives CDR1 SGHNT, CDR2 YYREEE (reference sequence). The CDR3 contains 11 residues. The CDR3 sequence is CASSSNADKAF. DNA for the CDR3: TGTGCCAGCAGCTCTAATGCGGATAAAGCCTTC.

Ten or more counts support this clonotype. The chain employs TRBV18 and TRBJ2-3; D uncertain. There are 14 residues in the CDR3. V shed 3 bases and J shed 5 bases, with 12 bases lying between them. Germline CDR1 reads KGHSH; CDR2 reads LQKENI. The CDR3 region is CASSPYGFGDTQYF. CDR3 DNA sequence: TGTGCCAGCTCACCTTACGGTTTCGGAGATACGCAGTATTTT.

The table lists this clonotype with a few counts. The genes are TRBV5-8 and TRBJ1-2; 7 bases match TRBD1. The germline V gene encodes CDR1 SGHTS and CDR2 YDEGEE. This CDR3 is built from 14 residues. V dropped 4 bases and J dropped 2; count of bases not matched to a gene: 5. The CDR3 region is CASSRPQGNYGYTF. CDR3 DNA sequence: TGTGCCAGCAGCCGACCACAGGGGAACTATGGCTACACCTTC.

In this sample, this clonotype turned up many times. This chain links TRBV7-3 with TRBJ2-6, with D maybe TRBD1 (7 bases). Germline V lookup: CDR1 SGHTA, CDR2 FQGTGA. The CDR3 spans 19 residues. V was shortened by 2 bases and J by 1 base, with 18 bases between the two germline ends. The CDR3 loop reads CASSLQGGTVLSGANVLTF. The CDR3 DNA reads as TGTGCCAGCAGCTTACAGGGGGGTACTGTACTTTCTGGGGCCAACGTCCTGACTTTC.

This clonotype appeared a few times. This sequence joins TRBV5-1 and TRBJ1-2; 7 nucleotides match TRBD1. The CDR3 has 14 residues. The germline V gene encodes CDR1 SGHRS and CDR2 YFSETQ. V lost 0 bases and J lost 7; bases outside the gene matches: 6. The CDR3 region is CASSLEGQTGGYTF. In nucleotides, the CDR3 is TGCGCCAGCAGCTTGGAGGGACAGACGGGTGGCTACACCTTC.

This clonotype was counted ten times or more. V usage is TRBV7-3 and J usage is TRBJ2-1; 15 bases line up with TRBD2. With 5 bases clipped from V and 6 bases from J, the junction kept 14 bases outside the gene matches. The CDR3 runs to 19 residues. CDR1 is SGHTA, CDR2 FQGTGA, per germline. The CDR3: CASSRSGLAGGSGPNEQFF. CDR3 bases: TGTGCCAGCAGCCGATCAGGACTAGCGGGAGGGTCGGGGCCCAATGAGCAGTTCTTC.

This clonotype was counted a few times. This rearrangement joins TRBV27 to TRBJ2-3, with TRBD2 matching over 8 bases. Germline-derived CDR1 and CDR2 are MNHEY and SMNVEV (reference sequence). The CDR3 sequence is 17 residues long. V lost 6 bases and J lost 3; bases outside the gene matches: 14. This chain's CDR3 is CASRNLRGGRNTDTQYF. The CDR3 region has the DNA TGTGCCAGCAGGAACTTGCGGGGCGGGAGGAATACAGATACGCAGTATTTT.

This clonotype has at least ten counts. CDR3 amino acids: CASSQATREWGTEAFF. In DNA form, the CDR3 reads TGCGCCAGCAGCCAGGCCACCAGGGAATGGGGGACTGAAGCTTTCTTT. V is TRBV4-1 and J is TRBJ1-1; the D gene is possibly TRBD1 (5 bases). Germline V gene sequence: CDR1 MGHRA, CDR2 YSYEKL. This CDR3 has 16 residues. Trimming stripped 3 bases from V and 5 bases from J, with 19 bases between.